The 20 T cell receptor beta chains given below trace back to one sample, sequenced in a study of blood T cell repertoires in COVID-19. Measured with immunoSEQ multiplex PCR; TCRdb has only the in-frame clones, and not every one. The repertoire holds under 300,000 clones, with 86% as singletons. Material for sequencing was peripheral blood. The receptors come from a man at least 80 years old with acute or convalescent COVID-19.

The rearrangement uses TRBV7-9 and TRBJ2-3; the D gene is possibly TRBD2 (6 bases). Germline lookup yields CDR1 SEHNR and CDR2 FQNEAQ (reference sequence). The CDR3 is made up of 13 amino acids. V was clipped by 5 bases and J by 8 bases, with 14 bases between them. The CDR3 DNA reads TGTGCCAGCAGCCGGGGGACTCAAGCTACGCAGTATTTT. It encodes CASSRGTQATQYF.

The chain has TRBV2 and TRBJ2-2; 8 bases are shared with TRBD1. The CDR3 consists of 14 residues. Germline V gives CDR1 SNHLY, CDR2 FYNNEI. V shed 11 bases and J 1 base; nucleotides not matched to a gene: 6. The CDR3 DNA follows: TGTGCCGGAGCCGGGACAGGGAACACCGGGGAGCTGTTTTTT. Residues: CAGAGTGNTGELFF.

V and J are TRBV7-2 and TRBJ2-3; D is unresolved. V was pared by 4 bases and J by 8 bases, with 13 bases between. Germline CDR1 is SGHTA and CDR2 is FQGNSA. CDR3 length: 13 amino acids. This CDR3 is CASSSNVQSTQYF. Here the CDR3 DNA reads TGTGCCAGCAGCTCAAATGTACAAAGTACGCAGTATTTT.

This clone was picked up one time. The chain recombines TRBV5-6 with TRBJ1-1; D is ambiguous. The V gene lost 0 bases and the J gene lost 0 bases, with 6 bases spanning the gap. This CDR3 has 14 amino acids. Germline V gene lookup returns CDR1 SGHDT and CDR2 YYEEEE. CDR3 in amino acids: CASSLGALNTEAFF. The DNA of the CDR3 is TGTGCCAGCAGCTTGGGGGCCCTGAACACTGAAGCTTTCTTT. Combining the CDR3 with reference TRBV5-6 and TRBJ1-1 gives the whole variable domain DAGVTQSPTHLIKTRGQQVTLRCSPKSGHDTVSWYQQALGQGPQFIFQYYEEEERQRGNFPDRFSGHQFPNYSSELNVNALLLGDSALYLCASSLGALNTEAFFGQGTRLTVV.

The V call is TRBV12-3 or TRBV12-4, the J call TRBJ1-1; D ambiguous. Trimming took off 5 bases at V and 5 bases at J, with 12 bases between the two ends. The CDR3 loop spans 13 amino acids. The CDR3 sequence is CASSRTERTEAFF. CDR3 in DNA: TGTGCCAGCAGTCGGACTGAAAGAACTGAAGCTTTCTTT.

CDR3 sequence (DNA): TGTGCCAGCAGTTACTCCGCTAGCGGGGTCCCCTACGAGCAGTACTTC. Its protein is CASSYSASGVPYEQYF. The V and J genes are TRBV6-5 and TRBJ2-7, with 9 nucleotides matching TRBD2. There are 16 residues in the CDR3. Germline CDR1 MNHEY, CDR2 SVGAGI. V gave up 0 bases and J gave up 2 bases; unmatched junction bases: 5.

The J gene is TRBJ1-2, the V gene TRBV19, with 10 positions matching TRBD1. CDR1 and CDR2 (germline): LNHDA, SQIVND (reference sequence). The CDR3 runs to 18 residues. With V trimmed by 0 bases and J by 0 bases, 7 bases remained unmatched. The CDR3 DNA follows: TGTGCCAGTAGTATAGATGAGAGACAGGGGGCCGCTAACTATGGCTACACCTTC. It codes for CASSIDERQGAANYGYTF.

This clone has only one observation. This chain joins TRBV6-4 and TRBJ2-7; TRBD1 aligns across 9 bases. Germline V CDR1 and CDR2: MRHNA, SNTAGT. The CDR3 spans 16 residues. After removal of 4 bases from V and 3 bases from J, the junction contained 10 bases not matched to a gene. The CDR3 region has the DNA TGTGCCAGCAGTGTCCGGGACAGGGAAAGGGGCTACGAGCAGTACTTC. This encodes CASSVRDRERGYEQYF.

The chain recombines TRBV5-1 with TRBJ2-7; maybe TRBD1 (5 bases). V was trimmed by 4 bases and J by 7 bases, leaving 15 bases between them. The CDR3 loop spans 13 amino acids. Germline CDR1 and CDR2: SGHRS and YFSETQ. CDR3 amino acids: CASSTSQGWEQYF. The CDR3 coding sequence is TGCGCCAGCAGCACATCCCAGGGTTGGGAGCAGTACTTC.

Remarks on this clone: The junction does not match germline at one end; this may be a read error. The V gene is TRBV28, the J gene TRBJ1-5; TRBD1 is a possible D gene (6 bases). Germline V gene data show CDR1 as MDHEN and CDR2 as SYDVKM. The CDR3 covers 16 residues. For the CDR3, the DNA is TGTGCCAGCACTTTACGAACCGGACAGTCGGTTCAGCCCCAGCATTTT. Translation: CASTLRTGQSVQPQHF.

The V and J genes are TRBV5-1 and TRBJ1-2; D may be TRBD1 (6 bases). This CDR3 comprises 17 residues. Germline CDR1 SGHRS, CDR2 YFSETQ. Trimming took 0 bases from V and 0 from J, leaving 15 bases between them. The CDR3 reads CASSLGRDIVANYGYTF. CDR3 nucleotides: TGCGCCAGCAGCTTGGGCCGGGACATAGTAGCTAACTATGGCTACACCTTC.

This chain joins TRBV29-1 and TRBJ1-2; 10 bases line up with TRBD1. Germline CDR1 and CDR2: SQVTM and ANQGSEA. The CDR3 runs 13 residues. Trimming removed 4 bases from V and 7 bases from J; junction bases left unmatched: 6. This chain's CDR3 is CSVGGQGLSGYTF. Written as DNA, the CDR3 is TGCAGCGTTGGGGGACAGGGGTTGAGTGGCTACACCTTC. The complete variable domain, with remaining parts taken from reference TRBV29-1 and TRBJ1-2, reads SAVISQKPSRDICQRGTSLTIQCQVDSQVTMMFWYRQQPGQSLTLIATANQGSEATYESGFVIDKFPISRPNLTFSTLTVSNMSPEDSSIYLCSVGGQGLSGYTFGSGTRLTVV.

J is TRBJ1-5 and V is TRBV6-5; maybe TRBD1 (6 bases). This CDR3 has 14 amino acids. Trimming stripped 5 bases from V and 7 bases from J, with 15 bases between. Looked up from germline, CDR1 is MNHEY and CDR2 is SVGAGI. The CDR3 region is CASSQSTGGQPQHF. The CDR3 DNA reads TGTGCCAGCAGTCAGTCGACAGGAGGCCAGCCCCAGCATTTT.

The V and J genes are TRBV10-3 and TRBJ2-5, with D maybe TRBD2 (5 bases). V was clipped by 6 bases and J by 2 bases, with 13 bases between them. CDR1 and CDR2 (germline): ENHRY, SYGVKD. The length of the CDR3 is 14 residues. The CDR3 DNA reads TGTGCCATCAGGGACTCGCTAGGGCAAGAGACCCAGTACTTC. Its protein is CAIRDSLGQETQYF.

The chain recombines TRBV11-2 with TRBJ2-4, with D possibly being TRBD2 (6 bases). The V gene lost 5 bases and the J gene lost 1 base, with 18 bases spanning the gap. The CDR3 sequence is 17 residues long. CDR1 and CDR2 (germline): SGHAT, FQNNGV. In DNA form, the CDR3 reads TGTGCCAGCAGCCTCCTCCGAGGAGGGGAGGCCAAAAACATTCAGTACTTC. Amino acids: CASSLLRGGEAKNIQYF.

CDR3 DNA sequence: TGTGCCAGCAGCGCCACAGGGATGAGACAAGAGACCCAGTACTTC. It yields the protein CASSATGMRQETQYF. The chain is built from TRBV9 and TRBJ2-5; a weak D match, TRBD1 (6 bases). This CDR3 contains 15 residues. Per the germline V gene, CDR1 is SGDLS and CDR2 is YYNGEE. V lost 3 bases and J lost 2, with 14 bases in between.

The gene calls are TRBV7-9 and TRBJ2-3; TRBD1 might be the D (6 bases). Trimming took 6 bases from V and 4 from J, leaving 17 bases between them. Germline V gene sequence: CDR1 SEHNR, CDR2 FQNEAQ (reference sequence). The CDR3 spans 15 residues. Here the CDR3 reads CASSSATRGPDTQYF. The CDR3 DNA follows: TGTGCCAGCAGTTCAGCAACCAGGGGTCCAGATACGCAGTATTTT. Full variable domain (rest looked up from reference TRBV7-9 and TRBJ2-3): DTGVSQNPRHKITKRGQNVTFRCDPISEHNRLYWYRQTLGQGPEFLTYFQNEAQLEKSRLLSDRFSAERPKGSFSTLEIQRTEQGDSAMYLCASSSATRGPDTQYFGPGTRLTVL.

This rearrangement joins TRBV19 to TRBJ1-1; maybe TRBD1 (6 bases). The CDR3 covers 16 residues. Per germline, CDR1 LNHDA and CDR2 SQIVND (reference sequence). The V gene lost 5 bases and the J gene lost 0 bases, with 16 bases spanning the gap. The CDR3 DNA is TGTGCCAGTAGTTCTATCCGGACAGCAATGAACACTGAAGCTTTCTTT. Translating gives CASSSIRTAMNTEAFF.

The gene calls are TRBV29-1 and TRBJ1-1, with D uncertain. The CDR3 length is 13 residues. The germline V gene has CDR1 SQVTM and CDR2 ANQGSEA. With 6 bases removed from V and 1 base from J, the gap between germline ends came to 12 bases. CDR3 loop: CSVLTPRNTEAFF. CDR3 nucleotides: TGCAGCGTCCTGACTCCGAGGAACACTGAAGCTTTCTTT.

The chain uses TRBV6-5 and TRBJ1-1; 7 bases are shared with TRBD1. CDR3 size: 14 residues. Per germline, CDR1 MNHEY and CDR2 SVGAGI. V lost 11 bases and J lost 3; bases outside the gene matches: 12. The DNA for the CDR3 is TGTGCCGCCGACAGGGTGAGGGTCGACACTGAAGCTTTCTTT. Translating gives CAADRVRVDTEAFF.